A single sample is the source of the 26 T cell receptor beta chains below, sequenced in a study of OX40 agonist ivuxolimab in advanced cancers. TCRdb's copy holds only in-frame clones and misses some; the assay was immunoSEQ multiplex PCR. The table has under 80,000 clones, 85% to 90% seen once. The sequencing used CD4+ or CD8+ T cells sorted from blood, collected in a trial of the OX40 agonist ivuxolimab. The source of these receptors is an adult with an advanced solid tumor such as melanoma, head and neck, liver or kidney cancer.

This rearrangement joins TRBV27 to TRBJ2-1; TRBD2 aligns across 8 bases. Germline-derived CDR1 and CDR2 are MNHEY and SMNVEV (reference sequence). V shed 5 bases, J shed 15 bases, and the junction held 12 bases outside the gene matches. This CDR3 has 13 amino acids. CDR3 loop: CASSLSGGLVSFF. CDR3 bases: TGTGCCAGCAGTCTCTCCGGGGGACTAGTGTCGTTCTTC.

DNA of the CDR3: TGTGCCAGCAGTCGTTCGTCATCGGGACAGGGGGCCGTCAATGAGCAGTTCTTC. Protein sequence: CASSRSSSGQGAVNEQFF. This chain joins TRBV6-4 and TRBJ2-1; TRBD1 matches at 12 bases. Germline values: CDR1 MRHNA, CDR2 SNTAGT. This CDR3 is 18 amino acids long. Losses at the gene ends were 5 bases for V and 6 bases for J; bases not matched to a gene: 14.

The chain links TRBV7-2 to TRBJ2-1; 11 bases match TRBD2. Germline V gene lookup returns CDR1 SGHTA and CDR2 FQGNSA. There are 16 residues in the CDR3. V lost 5 bases to trimming and J lost 4 bases; unmatched junction nucleotides: 7. In nucleotides, the CDR3 is TGTGCCAGCAGCCCCCAGGTAGCGGGAGGGTACAATGAGCAGTTCTTC. Translation: CASSPQVAGGYNEQFF.

J is TRBJ2-1 and V is TRBV28, with TRBD1 matching 7 bases. This CDR3 region has 12 residues. Germline V lookup: CDR1 MDHEN, CDR2 SYDVKM. V lost 3 bases and J lost 15; bases outside the gene matches: 8. CDR3 nucleotides: TGTGCCAGCAGTTTTGGGTCGACAGGGCGGTTCTTC. It yields the protein CASSFGSTGRFF.

CDR3 bases: TGTGCCAGCAACTTCGCCACCTTGGCGGGACGGACCGGGGAGCTGTTTTTT. Encoded protein: CASNFATLAGRTGELFF. This rearrangement joins TRBV13 to TRBJ2-2, with D perhaps matching TRBD2 (6 bases). CDR1 is PRHDT and CDR2 is FYEKMQ in the germline V gene (reference sequence). V was shortened by 7 bases and J by 5 bases, with 23 bases between the two germline ends. The CDR3 extends over 17 amino acids.

The CDR3 loop reads CASRLSGAYEQYF. The CDR3 bases are TGTGCCAGCAGGCTTAGCGGAGCCTACGAGCAGTACTTC. The chain links TRBV5-4 to TRBJ2-7; D may be TRBD2 (6 bases). Germline V CDR1 and CDR2: SGHNT, YYREEE (reference sequence). The CDR3 has 13 amino acids. The V end lost 5 bases, the J end lost 2 bases, and 11 bases lay between the germline ends. Combining the CDR3 with reference TRBV5-4 and TRBJ2-7 gives the whole variable domain ETGVTQSPTHLIKTRGQQVTLRCSSQSGHNTVSWYQQALGQGPQFIFQYYREEENGRGNFPPRFSGLQFPNYSSELNVNALELDDSALYLCASRLSGAYEQYFGPGTRLTVT.

The chain couples TRBV15 to TRBJ2-4, with 10 bases identical to TRBD1. The trim removed 1 base at V and 4 bases at J, leaving 13 bases unmatched. Germline V CDR1 and CDR2: LNHNV, YYDKDF (reference sequence). The length of the CDR3 is 19 residues. The CDR3 bases are TGTGCCACCAGCAGAGTGATAGGACAGGGGGTCGCCCGGAAAAACATTCAGTACTTC. Translation: CATSRVIGQGVARKNIQYF.

The V gene is TRBV11-2, the J gene TRBJ1-1; D unresolved. V gave up 1 base and J gave up 1 base, with 4 bases separating them. Germline V gene data show CDR1 as SGHAT and CDR2 as FQNNGV. The CDR3 runs to 13 residues. The CDR3 DNA reads TGTGCCAGCAGCTTAGTTCAGAACACTGAAGCTTTCTTT. Translation: CASSLVQNTEAFF.

This chain links TRBV2 with TRBJ1-2; tentatively, D is TRBD1 (5 bases). V shed 4 bases and J shed 2 bases, with 11 bases lying between them. The CDR3 sequence is 14 residues long. CDR1 and CDR2 from the germline V gene are SNHLY and FYNNEI. The CDR3 nucleotides read TGTGCCAGCAGTGTGGGGGGGTTCAACTATGGCTACACCTTC. Translated: CASSVGGFNYGYTF. Filled out from reference TRBV2 and TRBJ1-2, the complete variable domain reads EPEVTQTPSHQVTQMGQEVILRCVPISNHLYFYWYRQILGQKVEFLVSFYNNEISEKSEIFDDQFSVERPDGSNFTLKIRSTKLEDSAMYFCASSVGGFNYGYTFGSGTRLTVV.

This chain connects TRBV6-5 to TRBJ2-3; D tentatively fits TRBD1 or TRBD2 (5 bases each). The CDR3 has 13 amino acids. The germline V and J ends were trimmed by 7 bases and 1 base, with 9 bases remaining between them. The germline CDR1 and CDR2 sequences are MNHEY and SVGAGI. DNA for the CDR3: TGTGCCAGCATCCAGGGAGGCACAGATACGCAGTATTTT. Protein: CASIQGGTDTQYF.

The gene calls are TRBV5-1 and TRBJ2-5; 9 positions agree with TRBD2. This CDR3 spans 17 amino acids. With 3 bases clipped from V and 4 bases from J, the junction kept 13 bases outside the gene matches. The germline CDR1 and CDR2 sequences are SGHRS and YFSETQ. The CDR3 is CASSSISAGGVGETQYF. The CDR3 region has the DNA TGCGCCAGCAGCTCAATTTCGGCGGGAGGGGTCGGAGAGACCCAGTACTTC.

The rearrangement joins TRBV5-1 to TRBJ2-4; no firm D call. The length of the CDR3 is 17 residues. V lost 0 bases to trimming and J lost 0 bases, with 13 bases between them. In germline, CDR1 is SGHRS, CDR2 YFSETQ. Here the CDR3 reads CASSLETGTPAKNIQYF. The CDR3 DNA is TGCGCCAGCAGCTTGGAAACCGGAACACCAGCCAAAAACATTCAGTACTTC.

The rearrangement links TRBV6-5 to TRBJ2-7, with 10 bases that match TRBD2. With 7 bases clipped from V and 2 bases from J, the junction kept 8 bases outside the gene matches. The germline gives CDR1 MNHEY, CDR2 SVGAGI. There are 15 residues in the CDR3. CDR3 region: CASTRGLANTYEQYF. The CDR3 DNA reads TGTGCCAGCACTAGGGGACTAGCGAATACCTACGAGCAGTACTTC.

This chain joins TRBV19 and TRBJ2-7, with 8 bases that match TRBD2. CDR1 and CDR2 from the germline V gene are LNHDA and SQIVND (reference sequence). J gave up 5 bases and V 3 bases, and 6 bases lay outside the gene matches. This CDR3 has 14 amino acids. The CDR3 sequence is CASSISGLDDEQYF. The CDR3, as DNA: TGTGCCAGTAGTATTTCGGGACTAGATGACGAGCAGTACTTC. The full variable domain, with the rest looked up from reference TRBV19 and TRBJ2-7, is DGGITQSPKYLFRKEGQNVTLSCEQNLNHDAMYWYRQDPGQGLRLIYYSQIVNDFQKGDIAEGYSVSREKKESFPLTVTSAQKNPTAFYLCASSISGLDDEQYFGPGTRLTVT.

The chain couples TRBV5-1 to TRBJ1-1; possibly TRBD1 for D (6 bases). V gave up 4 bases and J gave up 1 base, with 11 bases separating them. Germline assignment: CDR1 SGHRS and CDR2 YFSETQ. The CDR3 has 14 residues. The chain's CDR3 is CASSPDRTNTEAFF. CDR3 sequence (DNA): TGCGCCAGCAGCCCGGACAGAACGAACACTGAAGCTTTCTTT.

In this sample, this clone turned up once. The V call is TRBV29-1, the J call TRBJ2-7; D is undetermined. CDR1 and CDR2 (germline): SQVTM, ANQGSEA. Trimming removed 7 bases from V and 7 bases from J, with 14 bases in between. This CDR3 region has 11 residues. CDR3 DNA: TGCAGCGCCTCCGTCATGGGGGAGCAGTACTTC. Encoded protein: CSASVMGEQYF.

The J gene is TRBJ2-3, the V gene TRBV4-3; D gene uncertain. The CDR3 has 13 residues. The germline V gene encodes CDR1 LGHNA and CDR2 YSLEER. V was trimmed by 2 bases and J by 9 bases, leaving 12 bases between them. DNA for the CDR3: TGCGCCAGCAGCCAAACCTCTAGTCAAACGCAGTATTTT. This encodes CASSQTSSQTQYF.

The rearrangement links TRBV4-1 to TRBJ2-4; 12 bases agree with TRBD2. J gave up 8 bases and V 5 bases, and 25 bases lay outside the gene matches. Germline CDR1 and CDR2: MGHRA and YSYEKL. CDR3 length: 21 amino acids. CDR3 coding DNA: TGCGCCAGCAGCGCACGACTAGCGGGAGTGAGTTTGGTCAACGATCGGGACATTCAGTACTTC. It yields the protein CASSARLAGVSLVNDRDIQYF.

The genes are TRBV5-6 and TRBJ2-3; the D is unclear. CDR1 and CDR2 (germline): SGHDT, YYEEEE. V lost 3 bases and J lost 10, with 12 bases in between. The CDR3 totals 12 residues. In DNA, the CDR3 is TGTGCCAGCAGCTCGCCCGGTGGGTCGCAGTATTTT. Protein product: CASSSPGGSQYF.

The V gene is TRBV5-1, the J gene TRBJ2-7; no firm D call. The CDR3 totals 11 residues. CDR1 is SGHRS, CDR2 YFSETQ, per germline. Trimming left V 2 bases short and J 3 bases short, with 3 bases between. Here the CDR3 DNA reads TGCGCCAGCAGCTTTGGCTACGAGCAGTACTTC. Translation gives CASSFGYEQYF.

As for this clone: The germline gene is not matched at one end of the junction; a read error may be the cause. The chain uses TRBV7-2 and TRBJ2-7; 9 bases align to TRBD2. Germline values: CDR1 SGHTA, CDR2 FQGNSA. This CDR3 has 18 residues. The CDR3 reads CASSVAVGGRASSYEQYF. CDR3 DNA: TGTGCCAGCAGCGTAGCGGTTGGCGGGAGGGCCAGCTCCTACGAGCAGTACTTC.

The chain uses TRBV7-2 and TRBJ2-1; 12 bases line up with TRBD2. V dropped 1 base and J dropped 15; count of bases not matched to a gene: 7. This CDR3 is 14 amino acids long. From germline, CDR1 is SGHTA and CDR2 FQGNSA. The CDR3 nucleotides are TGTGCCAGCAGCTTAGGGGGACTAGCGGGTGGGCTGTTCTTC. This encodes CASSLGGLAGGLFF.

This clone was detected only once. In DNA, the CDR3 is TGTGCCAGCTCACCACCGAGGGGGACAGGGGGAGACGAGCAGTACTTC. The encoded protein is CASSPPRGTGGDEQYF. The chain is built from TRBV18 and TRBJ2-7; the match to TRBD1 covers 11 bases. The CDR3 covers 16 residues. The junction had 6 bases not matched to a gene; V was cut back by 0 bases and J by 5 bases. Germline V CDR1 and CDR2: KGHSH, LQKENI.

The CDR3 bases are TGTGCCAGCAGGTTTCAAGGGGGGCCTGGGGCCAACGTCCTGACTTTC. Protein product: CASRFQGGPGANVLTF. This chain joins TRBV5-5 and TRBJ2-6, with D perhaps matching TRBD1 or TRBD2 (6 bases each). Germline values: CDR1 SGHKS, CDR2 YYEKEE (reference sequence). The CDR3 runs 16 residues. V lost 5 bases, J lost 2 bases, and 14 bases lay in between.

This clone was observed a single time. V gene TRBV5-1 combines with J gene TRBJ1-2; 7 bases are a match to TRBD1. J lost 8 bases, V lost 0 bases, and 10 bases had no gene match. The CDR3 sequence is 15 residues long. CDR1 SGHRS and CDR2 YFSETQ come from the germline V gene. The CDR3 DNA follows: TGCGCCAGCAGCTTGGACCCGCGACAGGGAAAGGGCTACACCTTC. Protein: CASSLDPRQGKGYTF.

The rearrangement joins TRBV19 to TRBJ2-3, with D possibly TRBD2 on 6 matching bases. The length of the CDR3 is 15 residues. Between the trimmed V and J ends, which lost 5 bases and 4 bases, there was a span of 16 bases. The germline CDR1 and CDR2 sequences are LNHDA and SQIVND (reference sequence). The CDR3 is CASSPLSGRADTQYF. Written as DNA, the CDR3 is TGTGCCAGTAGTCCCCTCTCCGGGAGAGCAGATACGCAGTATTTT.